This TCR beta chain was observed in a study of T cells in Graves' hyperthyroidism and ophthalmopathy. Study overall: Peripheral blood was collected at initial diagnosis, before any treatment. Study outcomes and limitations: A model using 13 V-J features told ophthalmopathy apart from stable hyperthyroidism.

CDR3 length: 15 residues. V lost 6 bases, J lost 1 base, and 6 bases stayed unmatched. Germline V lookup: CDR1 MDHEN, CDR2 SYDVKM. Template material for amplifying TCR beta CDR3 regions consisted of RNA transcripts. Using the HTBI primer set, a first-round RT-PCR was run on the TCR CDR3. TCRdb reprocessed the multiplex PCR reads with MiXCR, giving one entry per CDR3 protein. The sample yields under 400,000 distinct CDR3 sequences, more than 15% seen once. With regard to this clonotype: Its antigen is as yet unknown.

The study enrolled patients aged 18 to 65 with newly diagnosed hyperthyroidism of under 2 months' duration. PBMCs were sourced from around 10 ml fresh peripheral blood. The TCR was taken from a woman under 30 with Graves' hyperthyroidism that later progressed to Graves' ophthalmopathy. The chain uses TRBV28 and TRBJ1-2; 9 nucleotides agree with TRBD1. Material: blood. The CDR3 coding sequence is TGTGCCAGCAGACTGGGGACAGGGCTTAACTATGGCTACACCTTC. Translated: CASRLGTGLNYGYTF.